Below, one T cell receptor (beta chain) is given with its context. Its antigen is unidentified. Profiled with immunoSEQ multiplex PCR; TCRdb holds only in-frame clones, not every one. The data hold just under 350,000 clones, with around 70% observed a single time. This sample is drawn from a study of shared clonotypes between healthy human individuals. Study-level points and caveats: Though the depth was large, rarefaction showed that sorted-subset sequencing was incomplete.

The V segment lost 5 bases and the J segment 0 bases; nucleotides outside the gene matches: 3. Germline V gene sequence: CDR1 SGHTA, CDR2 FQGTGA. This CDR3 region has 16 residues. Input material: memory CD4+ T cells sorted from blood. Subset: CD45RA-negative fraction. The source is a man aged 25 to 45 in good health. The J gene is TRBJ2-2, the V gene TRBV7-3, with 10 bases lining up with TRBD2. CDR3 coding DNA: TGTGCCAGCAGCCCCAGCGGGAGGGCGAACACCGGGGAGCTGTTTTTT. Its translation is CASSPSGRANTGELFF.